One sample yielded the 26 T cell receptor beta chains listed below, sequenced in a study of blood T cell repertoires in COVID-19 (dated by TCRdb to the early 2020s). Libraries were prepared through the immunoSEQ multiplex PCR assay. The table comes from immuneACCESS by way of TCRdb, which keeps in-frame sequences with V and J called. Part of the clones is missing from these tables; in studies checked, under half for an unresolved V gene and the rest for unknown reasons. The sample contains roughly 70,000 clones, 88% of them found a single time. Approximately 1.4% of the sample is held by the ten biggest clonotypes. The sequencing sample was made of peripheral blood. The receptors were sampled from a human donor in a cohort sampled during active COVID-19.

DNA of the CDR3: TGCAGTGCTAGGGCGGGCGGCATTCAGTACTTC. Its translation is CSARAGGIQYF. The V call is TRBV20-1, the J call TRBJ2-4, with D possibly TRBD2 on 5 matching bases. With 3 bases removed from V and 9 bases from J, the gap between germline ends came to 9 bases. Germline V gene lookup returns CDR1 DFQATT and CDR2 SNEGSKA (reference sequence). This CDR3 spans 11 amino acids.

The rearrangement joins TRBV2 to TRBJ1-5; a weak D match, TRBD1 (5 bases). There are 15 residues in the CDR3. The germline CDR1 and CDR2 sequences are SNHLY and FYNNEI. Trimming cost V 2 bases and J 0 bases, with 8 bases left between them. DNA of the CDR3: TGTGCCAGCAGTGAATGGACAAGTAGCAATCAGCCCCAGCATTTT. Amino acid sequence: CASSEWTSSNQPQHF.

This clone is a singleton in its sample. The J gene is TRBJ1-1, the V gene TRBV5-1; a possible D gene is TRBD1 (6 bases). The ends were cut back, 9 bases at V and 0 bases at J, with 15 bases in the middle. The CDR3 is 14 amino acids. CDR1 and CDR2 from the germline V gene are SGHRS and YFSETQ. CDR3 in amino acids: CATRVRGMNTEAFF. The CDR3 nucleotides read TGCGCCACACGGGTAAGGGGGATGAACACTGAAGCTTTCTTT.

This rearrangement joins TRBV27 to TRBJ2-1; TRBD2 aligns across 12 bases. V shed 5 bases, J shed 8 bases, and the junction held 16 bases outside the gene matches. CDR1 is MNHEY and CDR2 is SMNVEV in the germline V gene (reference sequence). CDR3 length equals 18 residues. The CDR3 is CASSAAPRLAGVGHEQFF. The CDR3 DNA reads TGTGCCAGCAGTGCTGCCCCCCGACTAGCGGGAGTTGGGCATGAGCAGTTCTTC.

This chain joins TRBV28 and TRBJ1-4; no reliable D call. The CDR3 consists of 15 residues. CDR1 and CDR2 from the germline V gene are MDHEN and SYDVKM. V was pared by 6 bases and J by 5 bases, with 16 bases between. DNA of the CDR3: TGTGCCAGCAGCCCTGGTGGAGTTCTCAATGAAAAACTGTTTTTT. As protein: CASSPGGVLNEKLFF.

The genes are TRBV6-1 and TRBJ2-5; 13 bases map to TRBD2. The CDR3 covers 17 residues. The germline CDR1 and CDR2 sequences are MNHNS and SASEGT. The trim removed 0 bases at V and 4 bases at J, leaving 5 bases unmatched. Here the CDR3 reads CASSEAGLAGRGETQYF. In DNA, the CDR3 is TGTGCCAGCAGTGAAGCGGGACTAGCGGGAAGGGGAGAGACCCAGTACTTC.

The CDR3 reads CASSPDRVHAFF. As DNA, the CDR3 is TGCGCCAGCAGCCCCGACAGGGTCCACGCTTTCTTT. The chain employs TRBV4-1 and TRBJ1-1; TRBD1 aligns across 7 bases. Per the germline V gene, CDR1 is MGHRA and CDR2 is YSYEKL. The CDR3 covers 12 residues. V trimming: 4 bases; J trimming: 11 bases; junction bases outside the gene matches: 7.

The V and J genes are TRBV4-1 and TRBJ1-4; 7 nucleotides match TRBD1. Germline V gene lookup returns CDR1 MGHRA and CDR2 YSYEKL. The CDR3 sequence is 18 residues long. The J segment lost 4 bases and the V segment lost 5 bases, leaving 16 bases of the junction unmatched. The chain's CDR3 is CASSSLGVPGQLNEKLFF. CDR3 DNA sequence: TGCGCCAGCAGCTCGCTCGGCGTACCGGGACAGCTTAATGAAAAACTGTTTTTT.

The V gene is TRBV5-1, the J gene TRBJ2-1; 7 positions agree with TRBD2. CDR3 length: 16 residues. J was trimmed by 4 bases and V by 0 bases; bases with no gene match: 7. Germline V CDR1 and CDR2: SGHRS, YFSETQ. The CDR3 protein is CASSLAPAGYYNEQFF. The CDR3 nucleotides are TGCGCCAGCAGCTTGGCCCCAGCGGGGTATTACAATGAGCAGTTCTTC.

The chain joins TRBV28 to TRBJ2-5; D is possibly TRBD1 (6 bases). V lost 3 bases and J 5 bases, leaving 16 bases between the germline ends. Germline V gene data show CDR1 as MDHEN and CDR2 as SYDVKM. The CDR3 sequence is 15 residues long. The CDR3 protein is CASSLGAGIAETQYF. The CDR3 nucleotides read TGTGCCAGCAGTTTGGGGGCAGGGATAGCCGAGACCCAGTACTTC.

This chain links TRBV29-1 with TRBJ2-1; 9 nucleotides line up with TRBD2. The V gene end was trimmed by 4 bases and the J gene end by 9 bases; junction bases not matched to a gene: 7. The CDR3 has 13 amino acids. Looked up from germline, CDR1 is SQVTM and CDR2 is ANQGSEA. The DNA for the CDR3 is TGCAGCGTTGTGAGTAGCGGGAGAGGTGAGCAGTTCTTC. As protein: CSVVSSGRGEQFF.

In the case of this clone: The sample holds other DNA sequences that translate to the same CDR3. The chain recombines TRBV6-5 with TRBJ1-1; D is unresolved. The CDR3 spans 13 residues. Trimming stripped 0 bases from V and 0 bases from J, with 2 bases between. Germline values: CDR1 MNHEY, CDR2 SVGAGI. The CDR3 DNA reads as TGTGCCAGCAGTTACTCCTTGAACACTGAAGCTTTCTTT. It translates to CASSYSLNTEAFF.

This rearrangement joins TRBV7-2 to TRBJ1-3; D is possibly TRBD1 (6 bases). V was cut by 5 bases and J by 4 bases, with 21 bases left in between. The CDR3 totals 17 residues. Germline V gene data show CDR1 as SGHTA and CDR2 as FQGNSA. CDR3 protein: CASSPRGSREAGNTIYF. The CDR3, as DNA: TGTGCCAGCAGCCCTAGGGGGTCACGGGAGGCAGGAAACACCATATATTTT.

This chain connects TRBV4-1 to TRBJ2-6; TRBD2 matches 7 bases. Germline CDR1 reads MGHRA; CDR2 reads YSYEKL. The V segment lost 3 bases and the J segment 1 base; nucleotides outside the gene matches: 18. The CDR3 runs to 21 residues. The CDR3 reads CASSQGSPISGGFSGANVLTF. The CDR3 DNA reads TGCGCCAGCAGCCAGGGCTCACCTATTTCGGGGGGTTTTTCTGGGGCCAACGTCCTGACTTTC.

This chain uses TRBV12-3 or TRBV12-4 with TRBJ1-2, with a weak D call TRBD1 (6 bases). The germline V and J ends were trimmed by 5 bases and 9 bases, with 16 bases remaining between them. This CDR3 is built from 13 residues. The CDR3 DNA follows: TGTGCCAGCAGTCAGATACAGGGCGTAAGCTACACCTTC. Translated: CASSQIQGVSYTF.

V usage is TRBV28 and J usage is TRBJ1-4; TRBD1 matches at 12 bases. J lost 7 bases, V lost 6 bases, and 3 bases had no gene match. The germline V gene encodes CDR1 MDHEN and CDR2 SYDVKM. CDR3 length equals 14 residues. For the CDR3, the DNA is TGTGCCAGCAGGGGGACAGGGGGCGGTGAAAAACTGTTTTTT. Its translation is CASRGTGGGEKLFF.

The chain has TRBV18 and TRBJ2-1, with TRBD2 as a possible D gene (5 bases). The CDR3 runs 14 residues. Trimming shortened V by 2 bases and J by 12 bases, and 17 bases separated the two germline ends. Per the germline V gene, CDR1 is KGHSH and CDR2 is LQKENI. CDR3 in DNA: TGTGCCAGCTCACCAGAACCAGCCGGGGTAGGGCAGTTCTTC. This gives the protein CASSPEPAGVGQFF.

This clone was seen a few times. The chain is built from TRBV5-6 and TRBJ2-7; TRBD1 might be the D (5 bases). The CDR3 has 13 residues. Germline V gene lookup returns CDR1 SGHDT and CDR2 YYEEEE. Between the trimmed V and J ends, which lost 4 bases and 7 bases, there was a span of 15 bases. The DNA of the CDR3 is TGTGCCAGCAGCCAAGGGGCAGGTCAAGAGCAGTACGTC. It encodes CASSQGAGQEQYV.

The J gene is TRBJ1-1, the V gene TRBV2; 7 nucleotides line up with TRBD1. J was trimmed by 4 bases and V by 6 bases; bases with no gene match: 8. This CDR3 has 14 residues. Germline V gene lookup returns CDR1 SNHLY and CDR2 FYNNEI. The CDR3 region is CASSWTGLSTEAFF. For the CDR3, the DNA is TGTGCCAGCAGCTGGACAGGTCTCAGCACTGAAGCTTTCTTT.

The V and J genes are TRBV7-6 and TRBJ1-1; 8 nucleotides match TRBD1. The germline CDR1 and CDR2 sequences are SGHVS and FNYEAQ. With 3 bases clipped from V and 2 bases from J, the junction kept 5 bases outside the gene matches. The CDR3 sequence is 15 residues long. The CDR3 DNA follows: TGTGCCAGCAGCTTGGGGGGGACAGGCAACACTGAAGCTTTCTTT. It translates to CASSLGGTGNTEAFF.

The chain carries TRBV23-1 and TRBJ2-7, with 13 bases aligning to TRBD2. TRBV23-1 is an open reading frame, and its role is uncertain. The CDR3 has 19 amino acids. After removal of 2 bases from V and 0 bases from J, the junction contained 10 bases not matched to a gene. CDR3 coding DNA: TGCGCCAGCAGTCAAAGGGGGCGAGGGACTAGCGGGACCTCCTACGAGCAGTACTTC. As protein: CASSQRGRGTSGTSYEQYF.

The J gene is TRBJ1-1, the V gene TRBV10-1, with 12 bases lining up with TRBD1. CDR3 length: 14 residues. Germline CDR1 WNHNN, CDR2 SYGVQD (reference sequence). Losses at the gene ends were 4 bases for V and 5 bases for J; bases not matched to a gene: 2. CDR3 amino acids: CASSGDRGRTEAFF. CDR3 nucleotides: TGCGCCAGCAGTGGGGACAGGGGGCGGACTGAAGCTTTCTTT.

This sequence joins TRBV5-8 and TRBJ2-5; tentatively, D is TRBD2 (6 bases). Per germline, CDR1 SGHTS and CDR2 YDEGEE. The V end lost 4 bases, the J end lost 5 bases, and 18 bases lay between the germline ends. The CDR3 spans 15 residues. This CDR3 reads CASSHDRGAGETQYF. Here the CDR3 DNA reads TGTGCCAGCAGCCATGACAGAGGGGCGGGGGAGACCCAGTACTTC.

The chain uses TRBV5-6 and TRBJ2-1, with D uncertain. Germline CDR1 reads SGHDT; CDR2 reads YYEEEE. This CDR3 has 13 amino acids. V lost 1 base, J lost 2 bases, and 4 bases lay in between. CDR3 sequence reads: CASSLPAYNEQFF. CDR3 DNA sequence: TGTGCCAGCAGCTTGCCAGCCTACAATGAGCAGTTCTTC.

A single count supports this clone. This chain links TRBV11-2 with TRBJ2-3; tentatively, D is TRBD2 (5 bases). There are 13 residues in the CDR3. V gave up 4 bases and J gave up 0 bases, with 5 bases separating them. Germline V gives CDR1 SGHAT, CDR2 FQNNGV. The CDR3 is CASSSGSTDTQYF. As DNA, the CDR3 is TGTGCCAGCAGCTCGGGGAGCACAGATACGCAGTATTTT. The full variable domain, in which reference TRBV11-2 and TRBJ2-3 provide the parts outside the CDR3, is EAGVAQSPRYKIIEKRQSVAFWCNPISGHATLYWYQQILGQGPKLLIQFQNNGVVDDSQLPKDRFSAERLKGVDSTLKIQPAKLEDSAVYLCASSSGSTDTQYFGPGTRLTVL.

The chain is built from TRBV19 and TRBJ2-1; TRBD2 is a possible D gene (7 bases). The CDR3 totals 16 residues. CDR1 LNHDA and CDR2 SQIVND come from the germline V gene (reference sequence). Deletions cut 2 bases from V and 9 bases from J, with 20 bases between. The CDR3 protein is CASSIPGGPRSVEQFF. The CDR3 bases are TGTGCCAGTAGTATACCCGGGGGGCCGAGGTCGGTTGAGCAGTTCTTC.